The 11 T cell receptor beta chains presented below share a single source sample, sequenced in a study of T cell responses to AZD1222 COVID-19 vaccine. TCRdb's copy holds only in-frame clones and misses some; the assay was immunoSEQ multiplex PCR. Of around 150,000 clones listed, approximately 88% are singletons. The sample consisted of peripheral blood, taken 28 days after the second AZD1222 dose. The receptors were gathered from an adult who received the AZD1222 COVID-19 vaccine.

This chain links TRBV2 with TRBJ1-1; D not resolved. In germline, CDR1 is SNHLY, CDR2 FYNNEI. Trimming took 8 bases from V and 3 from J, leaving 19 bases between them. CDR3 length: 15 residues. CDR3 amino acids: CASLEDRGLDTEAFF. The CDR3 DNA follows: TGTGCCAGCCTGGAGGACCGAGGGTTGGACACTGAAGCTTTCTTT.

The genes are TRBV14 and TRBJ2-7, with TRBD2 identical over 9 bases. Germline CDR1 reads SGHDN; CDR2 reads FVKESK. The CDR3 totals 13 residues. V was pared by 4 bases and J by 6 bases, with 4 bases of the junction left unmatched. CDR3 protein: CASSRSGGSEQYF. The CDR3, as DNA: TGTGCCAGCAGCCGGAGCGGGGGGAGCGAGCAGTACTTC.

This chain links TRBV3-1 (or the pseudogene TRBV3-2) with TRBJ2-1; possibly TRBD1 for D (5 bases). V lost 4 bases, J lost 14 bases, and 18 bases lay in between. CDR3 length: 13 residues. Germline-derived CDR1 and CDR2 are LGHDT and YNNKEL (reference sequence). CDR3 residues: CASSPSQGQGEFF. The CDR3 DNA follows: TGTGCCAGCAGCCCATCCCAAGGGCAGGGTGAGTTCTTC.

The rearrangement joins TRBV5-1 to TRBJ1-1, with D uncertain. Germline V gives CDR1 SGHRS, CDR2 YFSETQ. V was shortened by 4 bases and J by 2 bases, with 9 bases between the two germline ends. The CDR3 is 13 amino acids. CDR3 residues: CASSPEGNTEAFF. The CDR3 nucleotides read TGCGCCAGCAGCCCAGAGGGAAACACTGAAGCTTTCTTT.

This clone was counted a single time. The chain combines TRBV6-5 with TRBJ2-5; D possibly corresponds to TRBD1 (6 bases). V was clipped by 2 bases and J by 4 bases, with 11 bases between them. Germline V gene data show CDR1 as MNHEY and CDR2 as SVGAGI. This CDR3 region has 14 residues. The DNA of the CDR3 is TGTGCCAGCAGTTACGCGCAGGGGCGAGAGACCCAGTACTTC. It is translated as CASSYAQGRETQYF.

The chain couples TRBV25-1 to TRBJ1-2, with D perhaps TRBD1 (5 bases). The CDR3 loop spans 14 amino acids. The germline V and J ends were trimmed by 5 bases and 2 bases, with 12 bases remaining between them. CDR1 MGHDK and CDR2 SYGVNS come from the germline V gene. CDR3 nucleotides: TGTGCCAGCAGTCTTCACGGGGGAAACTATGGCTACACCTTC. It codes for CASSLHGGNYGYTF.

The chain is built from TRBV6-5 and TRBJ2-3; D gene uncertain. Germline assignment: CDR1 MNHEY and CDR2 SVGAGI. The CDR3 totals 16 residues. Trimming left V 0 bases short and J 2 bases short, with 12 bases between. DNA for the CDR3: TGTGCCAGCAGTTACTCGAGCAGACCATTCACAGATACGCAGTATTTT. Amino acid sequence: CASSYSSRPFTDTQYF.

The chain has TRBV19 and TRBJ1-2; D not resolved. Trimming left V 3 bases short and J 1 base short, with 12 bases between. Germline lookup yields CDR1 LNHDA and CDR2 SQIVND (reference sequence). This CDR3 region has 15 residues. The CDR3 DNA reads TGTGCCAGTAGTATTCTGGCAGCGGTTAACTATGGCTACACCTTC. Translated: CASSILAAVNYGYTF.

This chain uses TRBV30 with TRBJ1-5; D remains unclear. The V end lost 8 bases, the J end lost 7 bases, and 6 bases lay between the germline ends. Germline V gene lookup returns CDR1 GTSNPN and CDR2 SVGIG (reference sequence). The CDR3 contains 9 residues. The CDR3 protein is CAGGQPQHF. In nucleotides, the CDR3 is TGTGCCGGAGGGCAGCCCCAGCATTTT.

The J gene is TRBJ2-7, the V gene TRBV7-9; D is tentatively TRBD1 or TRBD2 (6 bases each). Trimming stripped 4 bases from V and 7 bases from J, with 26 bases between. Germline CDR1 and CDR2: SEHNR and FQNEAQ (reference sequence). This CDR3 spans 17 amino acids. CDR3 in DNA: TGTGCCAGCAGCTCTGGACCAGTACAGGGCGCGGGGCGGGAGCAGTACTTC. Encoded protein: CASSSGPVQGAGREQYF.

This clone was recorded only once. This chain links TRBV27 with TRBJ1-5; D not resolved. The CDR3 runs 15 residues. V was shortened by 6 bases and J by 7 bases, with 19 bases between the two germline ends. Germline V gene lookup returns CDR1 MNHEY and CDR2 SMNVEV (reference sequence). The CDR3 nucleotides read TGTGCCAGCAGCCCTTTGCGAGACAAGAACCAGCCCCAGCATTTT. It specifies CASSPLRDKNQPQHF.